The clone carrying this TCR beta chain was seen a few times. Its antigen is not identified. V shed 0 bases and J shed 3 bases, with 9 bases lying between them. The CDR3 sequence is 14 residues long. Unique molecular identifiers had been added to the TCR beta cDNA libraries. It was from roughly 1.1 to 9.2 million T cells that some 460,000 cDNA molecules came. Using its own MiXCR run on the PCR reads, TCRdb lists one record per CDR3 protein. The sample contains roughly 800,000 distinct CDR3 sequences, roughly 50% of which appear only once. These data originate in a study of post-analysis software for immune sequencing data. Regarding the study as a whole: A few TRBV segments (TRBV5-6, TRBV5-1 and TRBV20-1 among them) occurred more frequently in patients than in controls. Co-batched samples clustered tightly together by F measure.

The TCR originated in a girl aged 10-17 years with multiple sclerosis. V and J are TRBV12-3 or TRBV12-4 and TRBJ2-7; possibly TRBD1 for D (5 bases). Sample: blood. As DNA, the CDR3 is TGTGCCAGCAGTTTAGCAGACAGCCTCTACGAGCAGTACTTC. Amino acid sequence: CASSLADSLYEQYF.